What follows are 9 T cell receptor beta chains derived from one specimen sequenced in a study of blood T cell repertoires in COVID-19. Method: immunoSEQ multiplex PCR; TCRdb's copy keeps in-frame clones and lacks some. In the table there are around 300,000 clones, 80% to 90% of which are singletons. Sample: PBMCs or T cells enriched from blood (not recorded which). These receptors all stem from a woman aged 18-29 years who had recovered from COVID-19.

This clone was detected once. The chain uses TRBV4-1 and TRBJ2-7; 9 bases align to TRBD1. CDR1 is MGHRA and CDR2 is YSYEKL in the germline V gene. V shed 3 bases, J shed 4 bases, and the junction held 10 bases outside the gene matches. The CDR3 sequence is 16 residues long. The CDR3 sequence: CASSQMPGTGTYEQYF. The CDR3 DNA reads TGCGCCAGCAGCCAGATGCCCGGGACAGGGACTTACGAGCAGTACTTC.

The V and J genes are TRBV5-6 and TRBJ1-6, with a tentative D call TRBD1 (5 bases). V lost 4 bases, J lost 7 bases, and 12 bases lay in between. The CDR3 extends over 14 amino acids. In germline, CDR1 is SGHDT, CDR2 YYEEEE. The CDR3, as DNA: TGTGCCAGCAGCCTCGGGGGAGGGAATTCACCCCTCCACTTT. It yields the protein CASSLGGGNSPLHF.

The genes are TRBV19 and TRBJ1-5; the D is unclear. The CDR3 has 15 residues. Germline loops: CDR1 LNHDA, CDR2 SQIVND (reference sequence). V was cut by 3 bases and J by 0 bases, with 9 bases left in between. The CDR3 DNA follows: TGTGCCAGTAGTATCGGTTGGTATAGCAATCAGCCCCAGCATTTT. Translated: CASSIGWYSNQPQHF. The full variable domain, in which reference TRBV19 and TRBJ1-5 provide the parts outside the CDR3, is DGGITQSPKYLFRKEGQNVTLSCEQNLNHDAMYWYRQDPGQGLRLIYYSQIVNDFQKGDIAEGYSVSREKKESFPLTVTSAQKNPTAFYLCASSIGWYSNQPQHFGDGTRLSIL.

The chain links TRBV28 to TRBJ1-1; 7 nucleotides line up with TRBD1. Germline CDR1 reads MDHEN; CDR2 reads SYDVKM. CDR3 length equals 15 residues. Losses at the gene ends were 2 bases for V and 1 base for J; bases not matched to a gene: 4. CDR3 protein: CASSLEGAGNTEAFF. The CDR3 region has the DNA TGTGCCAGCAGTTTAGAGGGGGCGGGGAACACTGAAGCTTTCTTT.

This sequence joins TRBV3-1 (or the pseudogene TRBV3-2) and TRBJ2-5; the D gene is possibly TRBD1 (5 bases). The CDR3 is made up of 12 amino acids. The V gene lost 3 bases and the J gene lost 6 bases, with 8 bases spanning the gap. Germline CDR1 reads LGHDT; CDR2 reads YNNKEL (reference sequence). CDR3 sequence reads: CASSHDSKTQYF. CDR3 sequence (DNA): TGTGCCAGCAGCCACGACAGTAAGACCCAGTACTTC.

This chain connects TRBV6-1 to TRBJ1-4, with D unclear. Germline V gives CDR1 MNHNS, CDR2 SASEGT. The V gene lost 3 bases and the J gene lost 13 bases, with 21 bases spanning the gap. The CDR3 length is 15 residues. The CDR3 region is CASSDLSGFGVGLFF. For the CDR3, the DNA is TGTGCCAGCAGTGATTTATCGGGGTTCGGCGTGGGACTGTTTTTT.

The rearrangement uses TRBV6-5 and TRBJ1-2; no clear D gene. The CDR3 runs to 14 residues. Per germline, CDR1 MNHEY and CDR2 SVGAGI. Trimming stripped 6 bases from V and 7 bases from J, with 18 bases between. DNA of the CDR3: TGTGCCAGCAGCGGGTGGCTTACATACTTTGGCTACACCTTC. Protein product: CASSGWLTYFGYTF.

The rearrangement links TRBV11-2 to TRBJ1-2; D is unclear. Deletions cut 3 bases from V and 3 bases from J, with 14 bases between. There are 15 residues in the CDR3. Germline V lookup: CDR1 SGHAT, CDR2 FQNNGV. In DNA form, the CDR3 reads TGTGCCAGCAGCTTTAACCGGGATTCGGACTATGGCTACACCTTC. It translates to CASSFNRDSDYGYTF.

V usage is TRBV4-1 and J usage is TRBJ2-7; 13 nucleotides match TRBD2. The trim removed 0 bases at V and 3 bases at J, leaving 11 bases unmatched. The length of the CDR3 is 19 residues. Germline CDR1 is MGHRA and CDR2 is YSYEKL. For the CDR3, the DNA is TGCGCCAGCAGCCAAGAGGGGGGGACTAGCGGGGTGGAAGACTACGAGCAGTACTTC. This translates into CASSQEGGTSGVEDYEQYF.